Sequencing of this TCR beta chain was carried out in a study of CD8+ T cells in alopecia areata. General study points: Possibly as an HLA-related effect, TCR sharing across patients appeared less clear than in mice. Scalp samples also contribute reads from the resident alphabeta T cells found in normal skin. Clonality exceeded that of normal scalp in lesional scalp, most notably in alopecia totalis/universalis.

About this clone: The antigen is unknown.

The authors extracted RNA and reverse transcribed it into cDNA as the sequencing template. Data came from immunoSEQ multiplex PCR; TCRdb stores just in-frame clones and leaves some out. The sample contains approximately 99,000 clones, around 55% of which appear only once. Cell sorting on a FACSAria was used to separate CD4+ and CD8+ T cells from the PBMCs. Sequencing was carried out using CD8+ T cells sorted from blood. This clonotype originated in a human donor in good health.

The CDR3 nucleotides are TGCAGCGTTTACCCCGGCCAGGGGGATGAAGCTTTCTTT. Translation gives CSVYPGQGDEAFF. This chain joins TRBV29-1 and TRBJ1-1, with TRBD1 identical over 7 bases. Germline values: CDR1 SQVTM, CDR2 ANQGSEA. The CDR3 length is 13 residues. Trimming took 5 bases from V and 7 from J; bases not matched to a gene: 10.